This is a list of T cell receptor beta chains from one sample in a study of identical twins' blood T cells. MiXCR was run by TCRdb on the 5' RACE reads, yielding one entry per CDR3 protein. The sample yields a few hundred thousand distinct CDR3 sequences, roughly 27% seen once. The source material was PBMCs. These receptors were collected from a woman aged 18-55 years in good health. CDR3s include the opening cysteine and the closing phenylalanine or tryptophan. The D gene is left open where the match is weak. Rows may omit the clone size; those that give it use once, few, many or a size class.

J,size,V,D,CDR3,DNA
TRBJ2-3,few,TRBV6-5,.,CASSWSSSTDTQYF,TGTGCCAGCAGTTGGTCGTCTAGCACAGATACGCAGTATTTT
TRBJ1-4,few,TRBV6-6,.,CASSYRTALPTNEKLFF,TGTGCCAGCAGTTATAGGACAGCGCTTCCAACTAATGAAAAACTGTTTTTT
TRBJ1-2,.,TRBV2,.,CASSELGWTYYGYTF,TGTGCCAGCAGCGAACTTGGATGGACTTACTATGGCTACACCTTC
TRBJ1-5,few,TRBV7-2,TRBD1,CASSLGVYLGTGFQPQHF,TGTGCCAGCAGCTTAGGGGTATACCTGGGGACAGGCTTTCAGCCCCAGCATTTT
TRBJ1-5,.,TRBV10-2,.,CASSTQSAQPQHF,TGCGCCAGCAGCACGCAGTCTGCTCAGCCCCAGCATTTT
TRBJ2-1,.,TRBV5-1,.,CASTLDWGYSYNEQFF,TGCGCCAGCACCCTTGACTGGGGGTACTCCTACAATGAGCAGTTCTTC
TRBJ1-5,.,TRBV7-2,.,CASSLLINQPQHF,TGTGCCAGCAGCTTACTGATAAATCAGCCCCAGCATTTT
TRBJ1-4,.,TRBV20-1,.,CSASFRGADEKLFF,TGCAGTGCTAGTTTCCGGGGGGCGGATGAAAAACTGTTTTTT
TRBJ2-3,many,TRBV19,TRBD1,CASMGQGTDTQYF,TGTGCCAGTATGGGACAGGGTACAGATACGCAGTATTTT
TRBJ1-2,few,TRBV7-2,TRBD1,CASSLVQGNYGYTF,TGTGCCAGCAGCTTAGTACAGGGGAACTATGGCTACACCTTC
TRBJ1-2,few,TRBV5-1,.,CASSLEGRSYGYTF,TGCGCCAGCAGCTTGGAGGGTAGAAGCTATGGCTACACCTTC
TRBJ1-1,medium-sized,TRBV20-1,.,CSARDYGQRTEAFF,TGCAGTGCTAGAGATTACGGGCAACGCACTGAAGCTTTCTTT
TRBJ2-3,.,TRBV11-2,.,CASSLGGDDTQYF,TGTGCCAGCAGCTTAGGCGGAGACGATACGCAGTATTTT
TRBJ2-3,.,TRBV4-2,.,CASTQRPGLLGDTQYF,TGTGCCAGCACTCAGAGGCCGGGACTCCTAGGGGATACGCAGTATTTT
TRBJ2-3,few,TRBV20-1,TRBD2,CSAGLAGDPNTDTQYF,TGCAGTGCGGGACTAGCGGGGGATCCTAACACAGATACGCAGTATTTT
TRBJ2-2,.,TRBV18,.,CASSKNEGAGELFF,TGTGCCAGCTCAAAAAACGAGGGAGCCGGGGAGCTGTTTTTT
TRBJ1-2,many,TRBV29-1,.,CSVDQTAGLIYGYTF,TGCAGCGTTGATCAAACGGCAGGGCTCATCTATGGCTACACCTTC
TRBJ1-6,many,TRBV6-6,.,CASSYGLSYNSPLHF,TGTGCCAGCAGTTACGGCCTCTCCTATAATTCACCCCTCCACTTT
TRBJ2-1,few,TRBV29-1,.,CSVEDWIGQGRLNEQFF,TGCAGCGTTGAAGATTGGATCGGGCAGGGTAGACTGAATGAGCAGTTCTTC
TRBJ1-4,many,TRBV20-1,.,CSARAGGGEKLFF,TGCAGTGCTAGGGCCGGGGGTGGTGAAAAACTGTTTTTT
TRBJ1-3,few,TRBV10-3,TRBD1,CAGGQGGSGNTIYF,TGTGCCGGCGGACAGGGTGGATCTGGAAACACCATATATTTT
TRBJ2-1,.,TRBV24-1,.,CATSDSSVSSYNEQFF,TGTGCTACCAGTGATTCCAGCGTAAGCTCCTACAATGAGCAGTTCTTC
TRBJ2-1,few,TRBV9,TRBD1,CASGVANPGTVSSYNEQFF,TGTGCCAGCGGCGTAGCGAACCCCGGGACAGTGAGCTCCTACAATGAGCAGTTCTTC
TRBJ2-1,.,TRBV29-1,TRBD1,CSAEGQGSVYNEQFF,TGCAGCGCCGAAGGACAGGGTTCGGTTTACAATGAGCAGTTCTTC
TRBJ2-7,few,TRBV20-1,.,CSARGEQKNEQYF,TGCAGTGCTAGAGGGGAACAGAAAAACGAGCAGTACTTC
TRBJ2-7,.,TRBV3-1,.,CASSQFGYEQHF,TGTGCCAGCAGCCAATTCGGGTACGAGCAGCACTTC
TRBJ2-7,.,TRBV20-1,.,CSARDRGRGDGKQYF,TGCAGTGCTAGAGATCGGGGCAGGGGAGACGGCAAGCAGTACTTC
TRBJ2-3,.,TRBV3-1,.,CASSPFDREADTQYF,TGTGCCAGCAGCCCCTTCGACAGGGAGGCAGATACGCAGTATTTT
TRBJ1-6,.,TRBV10-3,.,CAITRGMDSPLHF,TGTGCCATCACGAGGGGTATGGATTCACCCCTCCACTTT
TRBJ2-1,few,TRBV7-3,.,CASSLTRRDYNEQFF,TGTGCCAGCAGCTTAACGAGGCGAGACTACAATGAGCAGTTCTTC
TRBJ1-1,few,TRBV13,.,CASSINLNTEAFF,TGTGCCAGCAGCATAAATTTGAACACTGAAGCTTTCTTT
TRBJ1-1,.,TRBV20-1,.,CSASHHVGSGYTEAFF,TGCAGTGCTAGTCATCACGTAGGCAGTGGGTACACTGAAGCTTTCTTT
TRBJ1-1,.,TRBV7-6,.,CASSSGHGRTEAFF,TGTGCCAGCAGCTCCGGACACGGCCGAACTGAAGCTTTCTTT
TRBJ2-7,.,TRBV3-1,.,CASSQASIPYEQYF,TGTGCCAGCAGCCAAGCTAGTATACCCTACGAGCAGTACTTC
TRBJ2-3,few,TRBV4-1,.,CASSQTGDTQYF,TGCGCCAGCAGCCAAACCGGAGATACGCAGTATTTT
TRBJ1-6,many,TRBV27,.,CASSLGGDSPLHF,TGTGCCAGCAGTTTAGGAGGTGATTCACCCCTCCACTTT
TRBJ2-2,many,TRBV10-3,TRBD1,CAISVAQGRNTGELFF,TGTGCCATCAGTGTTGCACAGGGGAGGAACACCGGGGAGCTGTTTTTT
TRBJ2-5,few,TRBV6-2/TRBV6-3,.,CASSSYGFSDGTQYF,TGTGCCAGCAGTTCCTACGGCTTCTCGGATGGGACCCAGTACTTC
TRBJ1-6,few,TRBV12-3/TRBV12-4,.,CASRASRAGVRSYSPLHF,TGTGCCAGCAGGGCGTCCCGCGCTGGGGTTAGGTCATATTCACCCCTCCACTTT
TRBJ1-1,many,TRBV29-1,.,CSVGGTAEEAFF,TGCAGCGTTGGAGGGACTGCCGAAGAAGCTTTCTTT
TRBJ2-1,.,TRBV7-2,.,CASSSWPTNEQFF,TGTGCCAGCAGCTCCTGGCCGACCAATGAGCAGTTCTTC
TRBJ2-1,.,TRBV19,TRBD2,CASSTAGGLYEQFF,TGTGCCAGTAGTACAGCGGGAGGTCTTTACGAGCAGTTCTTC
TRBJ1-1,.,TRBV19,.,CASSIRTAGAFF,TGTGCCAGTAGTATAAGGACCGCTGGGGCTTTCTTT
TRBJ1-2,.,TRBV9,TRBD1,CASSVAPTGGIYGYTF,TGTGCCAGCAGCGTAGCTCCAACAGGGGGGATTTATGGCTACACCTTC
TRBJ2-3,few,TRBV29-1,.,CSALPLGTDTQYF,TGCAGCGCTTTGCCCCTGGGTACAGATACGCAGTATTTT
TRBJ2-5,.,TRBV20-1,.,CSARNPRVGGETQYF,TGCAGTGCCCGAAACCCCAGGGTCGGTGGCGAGACCCAGTACTTC
TRBJ2-1,.,TRBV5-4,.,CASSGFERDEQFF,TGTGCCAGCAGTGGGTTTGAACGGGATGAGCAGTTCTTC
TRBJ1-2,.,TRBV6-6,.,CAIFDGNYGYTF,TGTGCCATCTTCGACGGTAACTATGGCTACACCTTC
TRBJ2-7,few,TRBV5-1,.,CASSFEGRLHEQYF,TGCGCCAGCAGCTTTGAGGGGCGTCTCCACGAGCAGTACTTC
TRBJ1-4,few,TRBV7-9,.,CASSWEGELFF,TGTGCCAGCAGCTGGGAGGGAGAACTGTTTTTT
TRBJ2-3,.,TRBV6-5,.,CASSRRISADTQYF,TGTGCCAGCAGTCGGAGAATATCGGCAGATACGCAGTATTTT
TRBJ1-1,.,TRBV10-1,.,CASSPDGWGEAFF,TGCGCCAGCAGTCCGGACGGGTGGGGTGAAGCTTTCTTT
TRBJ2-7,.,TRBV2,.,CASSETHQGRYEQYF,TGTGCCAGCAGTGAAACTCACCAGGGACGGTACGAGCAGTACTTC